A selection of T cell receptor beta chains follows, all from one sample in a study of blood T cell repertoires in COVID-19. Profiled with immunoSEQ multiplex PCR; TCRdb holds only in-frame clones, not every one. Of 200,000 or so clones in the sample, roughly 80% were seen once. The sample was PBMCs or T cells enriched from blood (not recorded which). These receptors were taken from a woman between 40 and 50 years old with acute COVID-19. Each CDR3 is given with its conserved first and last residue. D genes are given only for firm matches. Not all rows give a size; the values are once, few, many and, for expanded clones, a class.

CDR3 length: 12
J gene: TRBJ2-4
clone size: .
D gene: .
V gene: TRBV29-1
CDR3 DNA: TGCAGCGTTGCCCTGGCGGAGAACATTCAGTACTTC
CDR3 protein: CSVALAENIQYF

CDR3 length: 16
J gene: TRBJ2-7
clone size: .
D gene: .
V gene: TRBV11-2
CDR3 DNA: TGTGCCAGCAGCTTACACGGGGAAATCAGCTCCTACGAGCAGTACTTC
CDR3 protein: CASSLHGEISSYEQYF

CDR3 length: 13
J gene: TRBJ2-2
clone size: .
D gene: .
V gene: TRBV2
CDR3 DNA: TGTGCCAGTCGACAGGAAAACACCGGGGAGCTGTTTTTT
CDR3 protein: CASRQENTGELFF

CDR3 length: 16
J gene: TRBJ2-7
clone size: .
D gene: TRBD1
V gene: TRBV3-1/TRBV3-2
CDR3 DNA: TGTGCCAGCAGCCGAACTAACAGGGGTATCGGCTACGAGCAGTACTTC
CDR3 protein: CASSRTNRGIGYEQYF

CDR3 length: 12
J gene: TRBJ1-2
clone size: .
D gene: .
V gene: TRBV28
CDR3 DNA: TGTGCCAGCAGGGCTGCGGGGTCGGGCTACACCTTC
CDR3 protein: CASRAAGSGYTF

CDR3 length: 18
J gene: TRBJ2-3
clone size: .
D gene: TRBD2
V gene: TRBV19
CDR3 DNA: TGTGCCAGTAGTATCTATGGACTAGCGGGAGTCCAACGGGATACGCAGTATTTT
CDR3 protein: CASSIYGLAGVQRDTQYF

CDR3 length: 15
J gene: TRBJ2-7
clone size: .
D gene: TRBD1
V gene: TRBV27
CDR3 DNA: TGTGCCAGCAGTCCTTTCGGGACAGGGGCCTACGAGCAGTACTTC
CDR3 protein: CASSPFGTGAYEQYF

CDR3 length: 15
J gene: TRBJ1-2
clone size: .
D gene: TRBD1
V gene: TRBV10-3
CDR3 DNA: TGTGCCATCAGGCCGGACAGGGGGGCGGCCTATGGCTACACCTTC
CDR3 protein: CAIRPDRGAAYGYTF

CDR3 length: 11
J gene: TRBJ2-3
clone size: few
D gene: .
V gene: TRBV30
CDR3 DNA: TGTGCCTGGAGTGCCTTGGATACGCAGTATTTT
CDR3 protein: CAWSALDTQYF

CDR3 length: 19
J gene: TRBJ1-2
clone size: .
D gene: TRBD1
V gene: TRBV7-9
CDR3 DNA: TGTGCCAGCAGCATACCACCGGCGGGGGACAGGGGAACAAACTATGGCTACACCTTC
CDR3 protein: CASSIPPAGDRGTNYGYTF

CDR3 length: 13
J gene: TRBJ1-1
clone size: .
D gene: .
V gene: TRBV7-2
CDR3 DNA: TGTGCCAGCAGCTTAGAAACAAACACTGAAGCTTTCTTT
CDR3 protein: CASSLETNTEAFF

CDR3 length: 13
J gene: TRBJ1-2
clone size: once
D gene: TRBD1
V gene: TRBV4-3
CDR3 DNA: TGCGCCAGCAGCCCCGGACAGGGGTATGGCTACACCTTC
CDR3 protein: CASSPGQGYGYTF

CDR3 length: 14
J gene: TRBJ1-2
clone size: .
D gene: TRBD1
V gene: TRBV27
CDR3 DNA: TGTGCCAGCAGTTTATCAGGGGGCAGGTATGGCTACACCTTC
CDR3 protein: CASSLSGGRYGYTF

CDR3 length: 13
J gene: TRBJ2-7
clone size: .
D gene: .
V gene: TRBV24-1
CDR3 DNA: TGTGCCACCAGTGCCCGAGGGGGCTACGAGCAGTACTTC
CDR3 protein: CATSARGGYEQYF

CDR3 length: 12
J gene: TRBJ1-1
clone size: .
D gene: .
V gene: TRBV11-2
CDR3 DNA: TGTGCCAGCAGCTTGGGTACAGTTGAAGCTTTCTTT
CDR3 protein: CASSLGTVEAFF

CDR3 length: 16
J gene: TRBJ2-1
clone size: .
D gene: TRBD2
V gene: TRBV7-9
CDR3 DNA: TGTGCCAGCAGCTTAACTAGCGGGAGATCTGCGAATGAGCAGTTCTTC
CDR3 protein: CASSLTSGRSANEQFF

CDR3 length: 16
J gene: TRBJ2-3
clone size: .
D gene: TRBD2
V gene: TRBV7-2
CDR3 DNA: TGTGCCAGCAGCCACCCGGCGGGGGGAAGGTCAGATACGCAGTATTTT
CDR3 protein: CASSHPAGGRSDTQYF

CDR3 length: 15
J gene: TRBJ2-1
clone size: .
D gene: .
V gene: TRBV18
CDR3 DNA: TGTGCCAGCTCCCCAGACAGACCAACGACTCGTGAGCAGTTCTTC
CDR3 protein: CASSPDRPTTREQFF

CDR3 length: 14
J gene: TRBJ2-5
clone size: once
D gene: .
V gene: TRBV3-1/TRBV3-2
CDR3 DNA: TGTGCCAGCAGCCAATTTGGCCCTCAAGAGACCCAGTACTTC
CDR3 protein: CASSQFGPQETQYF

CDR3 length: 16
J gene: TRBJ1-1
clone size: .
D gene: .
V gene: TRBV5-6
CDR3 DNA: TGTGCCAGCAGCCCCCGGGGGGGACTCGGAAACACTGAAGCTTTCTTT
CDR3 protein: CASSPRGGLGNTEAFF

CDR3 length: 12
J gene: TRBJ2-5
clone size: .
D gene: .
V gene: TRBV18
CDR3 DNA: TGTGCCAGCTCACCCGGAGAAGAGACCCAGTACTTC
CDR3 protein: CASSPGEETQYF

CDR3 length: 13
J gene: TRBJ1-2
clone size: few
D gene: .
V gene: TRBV7-2
CDR3 DNA: TGTGCCAGCAGCTTAGTGCAGAATTTGGGCTACACCTTC
CDR3 protein: CASSLVQNLGYTF

CDR3 length: 15
J gene: TRBJ1-4
clone size: .
D gene: .
V gene: TRBV6-5
CDR3 DNA: TGTGCCAGCAGTTACTCGAGGAGGGTGAGGGGAAAACTGTTTTTT
CDR3 protein: CASSYSRRVRGKLFF

CDR3 length: 15
J gene: TRBJ2-2
clone size: .
D gene: TRBD2
V gene: TRBV28
CDR3 DNA: TGTGCCAGCAGTCGGCTAGCGGGGGGCACCGGGGAGCTGTTTTTT
CDR3 protein: CASSRLAGGTGELFF

CDR3 length: 15
J gene: TRBJ2-6
clone size: once
D gene: .
V gene: TRBV6-5
CDR3 DNA: TGTGCCAGCAGGTCCAGGTCCTCTGGGGCCAACGTCCTGACTTTC
CDR3 protein: CASRSRSSGANVLTF

CDR3 length: 15
J gene: TRBJ2-7
clone size: .
D gene: .
V gene: TRBV2
CDR3 DNA: TGTGCCAGCAGTGAAATTTATCCAGGCTCCTACGAGCAGTACTTC
CDR3 protein: CASSEIYPGSYEQYF

CDR3 length: 14
J gene: TRBJ1-6
clone size: .
D gene: .
V gene: TRBV27
CDR3 DNA: TGTGCCAGCAGTTTAGTCCAGGGGACATCACCCCTCCACTTT
CDR3 protein: CASSLVQGTSPLHF